A single sample is the source of the 10 T cell receptor beta chains below, sequenced in a study of T cells in women clearing cervical HPV infection. The assay was immunoSEQ multiplex PCR, and TCRdb's table has in-frame clones only and misses some. This specimen shows about 17,000 clones; the ten leading clones hold around 10%. Source material: blood buffy coat. The receptors derive from a woman between 18 and 69 years old with a cervical HPV16 infection that either progressed to CIN3+ or cleared (not recorded which).

The CDR3 sequence is CASSPGTVSLRTQYF. The covered CDR3 bases are TGTGCCAGCAGTCCCGGGACAGTTTCCCTCCGGACC. J is TRBJ2-5 and V is TRBV12-3 or TRBV12-4, with TRBD1 identical over 7 bases. The sequenced fragment ends 3 residues before the CDR3 boundary, so the rest is inferred from the germline J gene. CDR3 size: 15 residues. Trimming took 5 bases from V and 7 from J; bases not matched to a gene: 13.

Points on this clone: Read data end 3 residues before the CDR3 end; the end is taken from the germline J gene. The chain recombines TRBV6-9 with TRBJ2-3; D unresolved. Germline assignment: CDR1 MNHGY and CDR2 SVAAGI. V lost 7 bases, J lost 1 base, and 24 bases lay in between. The CDR3 is made up of 18 amino acids. CDR3 DNA (partial): TGTGCCAGCACCCCCCCCACGACAAGGGTGGTTCGCACAGATACG. It translates to CASTPPTTRVVRTDT. The whole CDR3 sequence reads CASTPPTTRVVRTDTQYF.

Comments on this clone: The CDR3 is cut off 3 residues early in the read; its end comes from the germline J gene. V gene TRBV29-1 combines with J gene TRBJ2-7, with 10 bases that match TRBD1. Per the germline V gene, CDR1 is SQVTM and CDR2 is ANQGSEA. V shed 7 bases, J shed 2 bases, and the junction held 5 bases outside the gene matches. The CDR3 totals 13 residues. The sequenced CDR3 bases are TGCAGCGGCACGGGACAGGGGACCTACGAG. This codes for CSGTGQGTYE. The CDR3 in its entirety is CSGTGQGTYEQYF.

In regard to this clone: The read halts 3 residues ahead of the CDR3 end, with the missing end drawn from the germline J gene. The chain employs TRBV9 and TRBJ2-1; 7 nucleotides line up with TRBD2. This CDR3 is 17 amino acids long. The ends lost 0 bases at V and 4 bases at J; junction bases unmatched: 10. The germline gives CDR1 SGDLS, CDR2 YYNGEE. The CDR3 reads CASSVGGGSNNYNEQFF. The DNA read from the CDR3 is TGTGCCAGCAGCGTAGGGGGGGGGTCTAACAATTACAATGAG.

Comments on this clone: The CDR3 is cut off 3 residues early in the read; its end comes from the germline J gene. The chain employs TRBV5-1 and TRBJ2-7, with TRBD1 matching 9 bases. The CDR3 is made up of 15 amino acids. V gave up 0 bases and J gave up 2 bases; unmatched junction bases: 3. From germline, CDR1 is SGHRS and CDR2 YFSETQ. CDR3 DNA (partial): TGCGCCAGCAGCTTGGAACAGGGGGCTCCCTACGAG. Its protein is CASSLEQGAPYE. The entire CDR3 protein is CASSLEQGAPYEQYF.

Concerning this clone: Read sequence stops 3 residues before the CDR3 end, and the germline J gene provides the missing end. The chain recombines TRBV11-2 with TRBJ1-2; weak D call: TRBD1 (5 bases). The CDR3 runs 14 residues. V lost 2 bases and J 6 bases, leaving 13 bases between the germline ends. Germline values: CDR1 SGHAT, CDR2 FQNNGV. CDR3 DNA, as far as it was read: TGTGCCAGCAGCTTAACTAATAGGGGCCATGGC. This encodes CASSLTNRGHG. Given in full, the CDR3 is CASSLTNRGHGYTF.

Note on this clone: The read falls 3 residues short of the CDR3 end, and the missing part is taken from the germline J gene. The rearrangement joins TRBV18 to TRBJ2-7; possible D gene TRBD1, 5 bases. The germline gives CDR1 KGHSH, CDR2 LQKENI. Trimming shortened V by 6 bases and J by 1 base, and 10 bases separated the two germline ends. The CDR3 runs 13 residues. CDR3 DNA (partial): TGTGCCAGCTCGCCCTCAGGGTCCTACGAG. It translates to CASSPSGSYE. In full, the CDR3 is CASSPSGSYEQYF.

For this clone: The missing CDR3 end, 3 residues past where the read stops, is filled in from the germline J gene. The rearrangement links TRBV20-1 to TRBJ2-4; 12 nucleotides match TRBD2. The CDR3 spans 18 residues. Germline loops: CDR1 DFQATT, CDR2 SNEGSKA (reference sequence). With 4 bases clipped from V and 0 bases from J, the junction kept 10 bases outside the gene matches. The CDR3 bases that were read are TGCAGTGCTATGGTGACTAGCGGGGGTCCAATAGCCAAAAACATT. This translates into CSAMVTSGGPIAKNI. The full CDR3 protein is CSAMVTSGGPIAKNIQYF.

A note on this clone: Coverage ceases 3 residues before the CDR3 finishes, and the germline J gene fills in the end. This chain links TRBV7-3 with TRBJ1-2; a possible D gene is TRBD1 (6 bases). The germline V gene encodes CDR1 SGHTA and CDR2 FQGTGA. Trimming pared 0 bases from V and 7 bases from J, leaving 12 bases between. There are 14 residues in the CDR3. The sequenced CDR3 bases are TGTGCCAGCAGCTTAACGAGGGACATCTCTGGC. The encoded protein is CASSLTRDISG. The full CDR3 sequence reads CASSLTRDISGYTF.

Regarding this clone: From the germline J gene comes the end of the CDR3, since the read stops 3 residues before it. The genes are TRBV7-3 and TRBJ2-3, with D tentatively TRBD1 (5 bases). The V gene's germline CDR1 is SGHTA and CDR2 FQGTGA. Trimming stripped 2 bases from V and 2 bases from J, with 11 bases between. The CDR3 is made up of 15 amino acids. CDR3 loop: CASSLQGGNTDTQYF. CDR3 DNA, as far as it was read: TGTGCCAGCAGCTTACAGGGTGGGAACACAGATACG.